The present T cell receptor beta chain was sequenced within a study of cytomegalovirus exposure and HLA in healthy donors (dated by TCRdb to the late 2010s). Looking at the study overall: An earlier analysis of some 550 of the donors reported roughly 270 Gb of sequence data and 117 million unique TCR beta sequences from some 180 million T cells. Roughly 300 gigabases of sequencing data and approximately 85 million unique TCR sequences were included in an early release covering about 600 HLA-typed donors. Of the roughly 410 genotyped donors, 81% were placed in the genetic ancestry cluster associated with self-reported Caucasian donors. The aim of the study was to test whether cataloging public T cell receptors could identify signatures of past pathogen exposure. The study used immunosequencing to profile the T cell repertoires of 600 to 850 subjects and linked those repertoires to cytomegalovirus serostatus. In addition to the first cohort of 500 to 850 subjects, a separate validation cohort of 120 different subjects was used. To predict cytomegalovirus infection status, the study combined high-throughput TCR immunosequencing, statistical association of individual TCRs with disease status, and machine learning. A later analysis re-examined previously published TCR beta repertoires from more than 650 donors and added high-resolution HLA genotyping to investigate patterns of TCR occurrence. In the later analysis, no new phenotypic data were used to find candidate immune exposures; instead, reliance was placed on TCR beta sequences and their occurrence across donors. An earlier analysis of 587 of the donors applied high-throughput TCR beta sequencing to assess whether each TCR beta V gene segment acted as functional or pseudogenic. Alongside the repertoire data, information on donor age, sex, ethnicity and CMV serostatus was compiled. Genome-wide SNP genotypes for about three fifths of the roughly 670 donors were used in a later genetic analysis, which treated that subset as a discovery cohort. Every repertoire in the discovery cohort had been generated on one and the same sequencing platform. HLA typing included class I and class II loci at four-digit resolution. Typing coverage differed by locus: A, B, C, DRB1 and DQB1 were typed in roughly 620-630 donors, DQA1 in about 500, DPA1 in some 570, and DPB1 in 450 to 490. Because of strong linkage in the cohort, roughly five DR-DQ haplotypes were treated as single units for association and clustering. Among 398 genotyped donors of the cohort, an average of around 240,000 unique TCR beta nucleotide sequences were sequenced per donor, 15% to 20% of them non-productive. The full study reports these points: The earlier analysis of fewer than 750 of the donors excluded about 16 rarely observed V segments, including chromosome 9 orphons, because counts were too low. According to a later analysis, most CMV-associated TCR beta chains appeared to be HLA-restricted, and the HLA associations seemed to be driven largely by CMV exposure. In an earlier analysis of some 500 of the donors, most TCR beta V segments were observed in productive rearrangements about 87% or about 30% of the time, broadly matching IMGT annotations. A later analysis found that HLA-associated TCR beta chains were more clonally expanded and had lower generation probabilities than equally common non-associated chains. In both the original and validation cohorts, the classifier was reported to diagnose cytomegalovirus status with high specificity and sensitivity. Because HLA typing was missing for some donors at each locus, association tests included only the typed subset. A few of the identified cytomegalovirus-associated TCR beta chains were confirmed in vitro to be specific for cytomegalovirus antigens. Linkage disequilibrium might explain the correlated functional status among segregating V segments, but an unknown experimental factor could not be ruled out. A cluster of highly shared sequence variants was judged likely to be a technical artifact of the sequencing pipeline. Most TCR sequences were seen in very few donors, while some public TCRs were found in many individuals. CMV serostatus was the only immune exposure information available for the cohort. Some IMGT-functional V segments, including TRBV6-2 and TRBV6-3, could not be told apart with the 87-base-pair reads, so those segments were excluded. Roughly uniform sequencing depth across donors was assumed in presence/absence analyses, although this assumption may not hold. A later genetic analysis associated a missense DCLRE1C variant with V-gene and J-gene trimming of TCR beta chains, and an independent cohort replicated the association. Specific HLA alleles were associated with more than 15,000 TCR beta sequences at a false discovery rate of 0.05 in a later analysis. In a later analysis, the rate of TCR association differed among HLA loci, with DRB1 alleles having the most associated TCRs and HLA-C alleles having the fewest. A further reported finding was that TCR beta sequences accurately predicted the HLA-A and HLA-B alleles for most subjects in the first cohort. The study gave a list of more than 150 TCR beta chains associated with cytomegalovirus. Compared with the roughly 700-donor mean, donors in an Asian-associated ancestry cluster had fewer N-insertions in productive TCRs, according to a later genetic analysis. When HLA alleles, especially DR and DQ, strongly co-occurred, attributing TCR associations to individual alleles was difficult. In this cohort, only TCR beta chains were sequenced, and detectable features were limited by the absence of alpha or paired-chain data. A later analysis reported that several top co-occurrence clusters appeared linked to parvovirus B19, influenza, CMV and Epstein-Barr virus. The authors suggested that the approach could potentially be extended to other disease states and immunological phenotypes.

The cohort consisted of approximately 670 healthy bone marrow donors. At the time of sampling, all cohort members were nominally healthy, though unrecorded immune exposures were likely present. The donor tested CMV seronegative, placing the donor among the 350 or so seronegative members of the cohort. Every donor gave a peripheral blood sample, and the peripheral blood mononuclear cells from that sample were used for TCR beta sequencing. The Qiagen DNeasy Blood Extraction Kit was used to extract genomic DNA from the blood cell samples. The count of this clone is one. Its antigen is currently not known. Within one base of it there is no much larger clone, and no base qualities were kept. Measured from the cysteine to the phenylalanine, the CDR3 is 14 residues long. The entry retains the CDR3 DNA only, 42 bases that are in frame from base 1. Germline trimming: 5 bases from V, 8 bases from J; junction bases outside gene matches: 8. As encoded in the germline V gene (reference sequence), CDR1 is LNHDA while CDR2 is SQIVND.

Library generation was performed with the immunoSEQ multiplex PCR assay. For the multiplex PCR, a mixture combining 60 forward primers for TCR Vbeta segments and 13 reverse primers for TCR Jbeta segments was used. The CDR3 region of rearranged TCR beta genes was amplified from genomic DNA with a multiplex PCR assay. On the Illumina HiSeq System, the amplified TCR beta libraries were sequenced as 87-base-pair reads. In the paper's pipeline: In a later analysis, tens of millions of unique TCR beta chains were counted across the roughly 670 repertoires, and approximately 11 million of these chains were shared by at least two donors. Raw reads were error-corrected and collapsed into unique sequences by a nearest-neighbor algorithm in which closely related sequences were merged to remove PCR and sequencing errors. Alignment of CDR3 sequences to IMGT reference sequences was used to assign V, D and J gene segments. For a sequence to be retained, a match of at least six nucleotides was required to both a V gene segment and a J gene segment. A rearrangement was called productive if the CDR3 had no stop codons and remained in frame with V and J, and every other rearrangement was called non-productive. Following IMGT convention, CDR3 was defined as the stretch from the second conserved V-encoded cysteine up to the conserved J-encoded phenylalanine. In an earlier analysis of approximately 590 of the donors, sequences lacking an unambiguous match to a single V gene segment were excluded. An earlier analysis of just under 600 of the donors called V segments functional above 56.7% productive rearrangements and segregating when the between-donor standard deviation exceeded 5%. A statistical classification framework was developed to diagnose cytomegalovirus status using the catalog of TCR beta chain sequences. In a later analysis, TCR nucleotide sequences were compared against IMGT/GENE-DB human TR gene sequences so that V and J genes could be assigned. The TCRdist pipeline was used in a later analysis to assign CDR3 sequences and most-parsimonious VDJ recombination scenarios. In a later analysis, each TCR beta chain was defined by its CDR3 amino acid sequence together with its V-gene family, and reads without a unique V-gene family were excluded. To address suspected cross-contamination and a sequencing artifact, a later analysis removed over 500 highly shared, low-generation-probability nucleotide sequences. In a later analysis, a clonal expansion index for each public chain was calculated from normalized within-repertoire ranks of inferred template counts. Generation probabilities in a later analysis came from a VDJ recombination model fitted to out-of-frame rearrangements, and those results were checked against IGoR. Hypergeometric tests were used in a later analysis to score TCR-TCR, TCR-HLA and TCR-CMV co-occurrence, with a repertoire-size bias correction applied to the TCR pairs. A later analysis estimated false discovery rates by permuting HLA or CMV assignments 20 times. In a later analysis, co-occurring TCRs were grouped with DBSCAN, and TCRdist sequence similarity was added when clustering was performed within HLA-allele-positive subsets. Repertoires with fewer than 30,000 or more than 120,000 public chains were left out of co-occurrence clustering, as were four to six repertoires with anomalous nucleotide sharing. Imported from immuneACCESS, the table was reduced by TCRdb to in-frame sequences with V and J called. These copies leave out some clones; in studies compared against another copy, an unresolved V gene accounts for under half, and the cause of the remainder is not known. The D gene and trimming were derived from the DNA, and the V and J assignments and clone size from that table. The sample table contains 100,000 to 150,000 clones; only one count was recorded for roughly 75% of them. The biggest ten clones account for 1.2% of the sample.

The specimen sequenced was PBMCs. This TCR was sampled from a female donor in good health and CMV-seronegative. The chain is encoded by TRBV19 joined to TRBJ2-1, with 8 junctional bases fitting TRBD2. The CDR3 in this case is CASSPRGAGYEQFF. The bases read TGTGCCAGTAGTCCGCGGGGGGCTGGTTATGAGCAGTTCTTC.